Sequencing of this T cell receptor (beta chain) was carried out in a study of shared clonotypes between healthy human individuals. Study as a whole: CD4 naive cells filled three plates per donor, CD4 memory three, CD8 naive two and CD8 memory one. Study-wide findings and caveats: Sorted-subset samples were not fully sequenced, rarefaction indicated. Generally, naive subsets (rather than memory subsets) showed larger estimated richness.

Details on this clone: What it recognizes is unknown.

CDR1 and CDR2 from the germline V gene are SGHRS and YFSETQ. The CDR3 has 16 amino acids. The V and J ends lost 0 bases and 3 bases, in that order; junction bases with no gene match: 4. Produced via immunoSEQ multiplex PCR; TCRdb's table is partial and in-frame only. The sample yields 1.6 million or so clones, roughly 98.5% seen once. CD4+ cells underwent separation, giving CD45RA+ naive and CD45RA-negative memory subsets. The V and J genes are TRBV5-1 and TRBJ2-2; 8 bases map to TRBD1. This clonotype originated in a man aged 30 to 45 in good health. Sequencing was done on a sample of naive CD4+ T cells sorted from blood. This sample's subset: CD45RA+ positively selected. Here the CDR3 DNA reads TGCGCCAGCAGCTTGGTGGCACAGGGGGACACCGGGGAGCTGTTTTTT. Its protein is CASSLVAQGDTGELFF.